The 16 T cell receptor beta chains below all came from one sample that was sequenced in a study of OX40 agonist ivuxolimab in advanced cancers. The protocol was immunoSEQ multiplex PCR, while the TCRdb copy is restricted to in-frame clones and leaves out a portion. This sample carries 80,000 to 95,000 clones, under 90% of them seen once, and the ten largest clones take approximately 1.9%. The sequencing used CD4+ or CD8+ T cells sorted from blood, collected in a trial of the OX40 agonist ivuxolimab. The receptors come from an adult with an advanced solid tumor such as melanoma, head and neck, liver or kidney cancer.

The sample holds one count of this clone. The chain couples TRBV5-4 to TRBJ2-4, with 7 positions matching TRBD2. CDR1 is SGHNT, CDR2 YYREEE, per germline (reference sequence). The length of the CDR3 is 14 residues. Trimming took 1 base from V and 5 from J; bases not matched to a gene: 3. The CDR3 reads CASSLTSVENIQYF. For the CDR3, the DNA is TGTGCCAGCAGCTTGACTAGCGTGGAAAACATTCAGTACTTC.

The V and J genes are TRBV5-1 and TRBJ2-1, with 9 positions matching TRBD1. The CDR3 length is 14 residues. Germline assignment: CDR1 SGHRS and CDR2 YFSETQ. V lost 1 base and J lost 10; bases outside the gene matches: 6. CDR3 residues: CASSLRTGVREQFF. The CDR3 DNA sequence: TGCGCCAGCAGCTTGCGGACAGGGGTACGGGAGCAGTTCTTC.

This clone has only a few counts. The chain links TRBV7-2 to TRBJ1-6, with D tentatively TRBD1 (5 bases). V was cut by 1 base and J by 9 bases, with 13 bases left in between. Germline CDR1 and CDR2: SGHTA and FQGNSA. This CDR3 has 15 residues. The CDR3 loop is CASSLDGTASSPLHF. The CDR3 nucleotides are TGTGCCAGCAGCTTAGATGGGACGGCGTCTTCACCCCTCCACTTT.

V is TRBV29-1 and J is TRBJ1-4; D not resolved. Trimming took 3 bases from V and 10 from J, leaving 15 bases between them. Looked up from germline, CDR1 is SQVTM and CDR2 is ANQGSEA. This CDR3 is built from 13 residues. CDR3 nucleotides: TGCAGCGTTGACCCCACGACACCCGGAAAACTGTTTTTT. Translating gives CSVDPTTPGKLFF.

The gene calls are TRBV27 and TRBJ2-7, with 9 positions matching TRBD1. CDR1 is MNHEY and CDR2 is SMNVEV in the germline V gene (reference sequence). V trimming: 6 bases; J trimming: 1 base; junction bases outside the gene matches: 10. The CDR3 consists of 16 residues. In DNA form, the CDR3 reads TGTGCCAGCAGGAAAAAACCGGGACAGGGTTCCTACGAGCAGTACTTC. Protein: CASRKKPGQGSYEQYF.

This chain's CDR3 is CASSKTPWGVLAHF. For the CDR3, the DNA is TGTGCCAGCAGCAAGACCCCTTGGGGGGTACTTGCCCACTTT. The rearrangement links TRBV6-5 to TRBJ1-6; perhaps TRBD1 as D (5 bases). V was shortened by 6 bases and J by 18 bases, with 24 bases between the two germline ends. Per germline, CDR1 MNHEY and CDR2 SVGAGI. This CDR3 spans 14 amino acids.

The CDR3: CASSVARMRTSGRPNEQFF. CDR3 DNA sequence: TGTGCCAGCAGTGTGGCCAGGATGAGGACTAGCGGACGCCCAAATGAGCAGTTCTTC. The chain joins TRBV6-1 to TRBJ2-1, with 10 bases matching TRBD2. The V gene end was trimmed by 4 bases and the J gene end by 7 bases; junction bases not matched to a gene: 19. The germline V gene has CDR1 MNHNS and CDR2 SASEGT. This CDR3 contains 19 residues.

The chain combines TRBV5-1 with TRBJ2-5; 10 bases agree with TRBD2. J was trimmed by 3 bases and V by 4 bases; bases with no gene match: 3. The germline V gene encodes CDR1 SGHRS and CDR2 YFSETQ. The CDR3 runs to 14 residues. CDR3 in DNA: TGCGCCAGCAGCGTCGGACTAGCGGAAGAGACCCAGTACTTC. This gives the protein CASSVGLAEETQYF.

V gene TRBV7-3 combines with J gene TRBJ2-5; 9 bases line up with TRBD1. The V gene end was trimmed by 5 bases and the J gene end by 6 bases; junction bases not matched to a gene: 7. The V gene's germline CDR1 is SGHTA and CDR2 FQGTGA. The CDR3 sequence is 14 residues long. Here the CDR3 reads CASSVDRGGQTQYF. In DNA form, the CDR3 reads TGTGCCAGCAGCGTGGACAGGGGCGGGCAGACCCAGTACTTC.

This chain connects TRBV6-5 to TRBJ2-2; perhaps TRBD1 as D (6 bases). Between the trimmed V and J ends, which lost 0 bases and 9 bases, there was a span of 14 bases. The CDR3 is 15 residues long. Germline V CDR1 and CDR2: MNHEY, SVGAGI. The CDR3 protein is CASSYSSQGWRELFF. CDR3 nucleotide sequence: TGTGCCAGCAGTTACTCTTCACAGGGTTGGCGGGAGCTGTTTTTT.

CDR3 loop: CASSDWGHTDTQYF. The CDR3 DNA reads as TGTGCCAGCAGTGACTGGGGCCACACAGATACGCAGTATTTT. This chain uses TRBV25-1 with TRBJ2-3; D is possibly TRBD1 (5 bases). V was shortened by 3 bases and J by 2 bases, with 9 bases between the two germline ends. This CDR3 has 14 residues. CDR1 and CDR2 from the germline V gene are MGHDK and SYGVNS.

On this clone: Other DNA sequences from this sample encode an identical CDR3 as well. This chain links TRBV11-2 with TRBJ2-7; D is uncertain. The ends were cut back, 0 bases at V and 0 bases at J, with 6 bases in the middle. Germline lookup yields CDR1 SGHAT and CDR2 FQNNGV. The CDR3 is 14 residues long. The CDR3 coding sequence is TGTGCCAGCAGCTTAGATAGGGACTCCTACGAGCAGTACTTC. Translation gives CASSLDRDSYEQYF.

This chain links TRBV15 with TRBJ2-2, with no clear D. The CDR3 sequence is 15 residues long. V lost 3 bases to trimming and J lost 6 bases, with 14 bases between them. CDR1 and CDR2 (germline): LNHNV, YYDKDF (reference sequence). CDR3 nucleotides: TGTGCCACCAGCAGCAGTCCAAAGAGCTCCGGGGAGCTGTTTTTT. Its protein is CATSSSPKSSGELFF.

The CDR3 DNA is TGTGCCAGCACCAGGGGACAGGGAAAAGAGACCCAGTACTTC. Translating it yields CASTRGQGKETQYF. The chain recombines TRBV6-6 with TRBJ2-5; TRBD1 aligns across 9 bases. This CDR3 spans 14 amino acids. The germline gives CDR1 MNHNY, CDR2 SVGAGI (reference sequence). V shed 7 bases and J 3 bases; nucleotides not matched to a gene: 6.

The chain couples TRBV11-2 to TRBJ2-1; the D call may be TRBD1 or TRBD2 (5 bases each). V was cut by 1 base and J by 7 bases, with 11 bases left in between. The germline V gene encodes CDR1 SGHAT and CDR2 FQNNGV. CDR3 length equals 14 residues. The CDR3, as DNA: TGTGCCAGCAGCTTAGCTCCGGGGCTAAATGAGCAGTTCTTC. Translating gives CASSLAPGLNEQFF.

The rearrangement joins TRBV9 to TRBJ1-3, with 7 bases that match TRBD1. This CDR3 is 17 amino acids long. Germline V gene sequence: CDR1 SGDLS, CDR2 YYNGEE. V lost 3 bases and J lost 1; bases outside the gene matches: 10. The CDR3 spells CASSDPRQGRSGNTIYF. CDR3 DNA sequence: TGTGCCAGCAGCGATCCCAGACAGGGTCGATCTGGAAACACCATATATTTT.